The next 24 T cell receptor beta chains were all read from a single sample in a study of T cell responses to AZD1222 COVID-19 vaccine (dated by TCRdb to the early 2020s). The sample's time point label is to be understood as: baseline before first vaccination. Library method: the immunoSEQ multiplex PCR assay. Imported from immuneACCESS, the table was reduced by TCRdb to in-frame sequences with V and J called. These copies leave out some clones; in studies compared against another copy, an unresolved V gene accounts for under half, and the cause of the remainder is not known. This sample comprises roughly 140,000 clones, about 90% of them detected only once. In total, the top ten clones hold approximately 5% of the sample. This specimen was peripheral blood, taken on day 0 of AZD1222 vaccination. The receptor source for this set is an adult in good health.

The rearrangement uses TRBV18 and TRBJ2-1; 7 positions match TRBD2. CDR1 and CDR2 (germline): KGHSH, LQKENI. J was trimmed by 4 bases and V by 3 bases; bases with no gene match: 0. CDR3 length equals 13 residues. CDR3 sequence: CASSPGGYNEQFF. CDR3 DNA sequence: TGTGCCAGCTCACCGGGGGGGTACAATGAGCAGTTCTTC. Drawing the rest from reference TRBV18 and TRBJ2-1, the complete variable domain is NAGVMQNPRHLVRRRGQEARLRCSPMKGHSHVYWYRQLPEEGLKFMVYLQKENIIDESGMPKERFSAEFPKEGPSILRIQQVVRGDSAAYFCASSPGGYNEQFFGPGTRLTVL.

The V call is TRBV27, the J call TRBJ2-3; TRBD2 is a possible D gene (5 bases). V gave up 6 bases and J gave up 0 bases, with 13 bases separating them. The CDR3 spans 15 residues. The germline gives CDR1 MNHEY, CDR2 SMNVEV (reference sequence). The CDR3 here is CASSSRRGSTDTQYF. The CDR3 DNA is TGTGCCAGCAGCTCTCGACGCGGGAGCACAGATACGCAGTATTTT.

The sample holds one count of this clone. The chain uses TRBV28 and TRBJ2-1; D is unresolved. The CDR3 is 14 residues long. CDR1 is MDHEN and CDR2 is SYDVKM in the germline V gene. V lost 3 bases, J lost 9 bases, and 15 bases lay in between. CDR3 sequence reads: CASSFPHTGSEQFF. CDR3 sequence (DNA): TGTGCCAGCAGTTTCCCTCACACGGGTAGTGAGCAGTTCTTC. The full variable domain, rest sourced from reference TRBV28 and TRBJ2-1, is DVKVTQSSRYLVKRTGEKVFLECVQDMDHENMFWYRQDPGLGLRLIYFSYDVKMKEKGDIPEGYSVSREKKERFSLILESASTNQTSMYLCASSFPHTGSEQFFGPGTRLTVL.

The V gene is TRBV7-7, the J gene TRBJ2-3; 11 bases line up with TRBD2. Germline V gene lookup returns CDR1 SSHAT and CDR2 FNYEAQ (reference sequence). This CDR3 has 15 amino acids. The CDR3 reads CASSTLAGGADTQYF. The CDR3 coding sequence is TGTGCTTCATCCACCCTAGCGGGAGGCGCAGATACGCAGTATTTT. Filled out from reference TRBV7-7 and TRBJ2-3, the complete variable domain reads GAGVSQSPRYKVTKRGQDVTLRCDPISSHATLYWYQQALGQGPEFLTYFNYEAQPDKSGLPSDRFSAERPEGSISTLTIQRTEQRDSAMYRCASSTLAGGADTQYFGPGTRLTVL.

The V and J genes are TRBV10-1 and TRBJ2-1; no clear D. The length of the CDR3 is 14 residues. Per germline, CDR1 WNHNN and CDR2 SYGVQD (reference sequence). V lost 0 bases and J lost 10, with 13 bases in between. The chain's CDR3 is CASSESSGSMEQFF. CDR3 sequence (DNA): TGCGCCAGCAGTGAGTCGTCGGGCAGCATGGAGCAGTTCTTC.

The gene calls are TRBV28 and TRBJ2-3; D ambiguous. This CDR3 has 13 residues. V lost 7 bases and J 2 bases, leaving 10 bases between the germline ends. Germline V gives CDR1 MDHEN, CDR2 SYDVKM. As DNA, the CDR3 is TGTGCCAGCATAGGGCAAAACACAGATACGCAGTATTTT. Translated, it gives CASIGQNTDTQYF.

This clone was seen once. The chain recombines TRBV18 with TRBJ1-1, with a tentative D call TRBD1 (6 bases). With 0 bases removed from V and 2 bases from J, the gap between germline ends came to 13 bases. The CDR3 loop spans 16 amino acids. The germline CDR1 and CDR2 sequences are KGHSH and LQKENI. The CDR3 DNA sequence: TGTGCCAGCTCACCACCGCGGGGGCAGATTAACACTGAAGCTTTCTTT. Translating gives CASSPPRGQINTEAFF.

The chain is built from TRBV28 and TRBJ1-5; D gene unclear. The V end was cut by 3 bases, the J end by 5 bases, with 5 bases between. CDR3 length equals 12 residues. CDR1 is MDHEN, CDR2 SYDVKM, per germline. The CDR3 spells CASSLQHQPQHF. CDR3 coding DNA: TGTGCCAGCAGTTTGCAACATCAGCCCCAGCATTTT.

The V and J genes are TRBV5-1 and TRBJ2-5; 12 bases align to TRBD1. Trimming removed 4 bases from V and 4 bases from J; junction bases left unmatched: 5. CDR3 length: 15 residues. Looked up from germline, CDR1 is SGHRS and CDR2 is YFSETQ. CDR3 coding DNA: TGCGCCAGCAGCGAGGGGACAGGGGGCGGAGAGACCCAGTACTTC. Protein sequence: CASSEGTGGGETQYF.

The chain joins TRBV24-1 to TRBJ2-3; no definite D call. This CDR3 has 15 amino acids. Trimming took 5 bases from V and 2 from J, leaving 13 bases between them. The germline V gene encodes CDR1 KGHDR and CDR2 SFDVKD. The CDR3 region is CATSGHLSPTDTQYF. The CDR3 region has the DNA TGTGCCACCAGTGGCCACTTGAGTCCCACAGATACGCAGTATTTT.

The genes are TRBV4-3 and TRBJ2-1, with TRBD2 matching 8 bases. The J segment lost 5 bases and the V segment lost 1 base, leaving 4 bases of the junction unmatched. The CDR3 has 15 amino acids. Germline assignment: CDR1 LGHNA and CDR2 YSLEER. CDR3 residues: CASSQAGSGNNEQFF. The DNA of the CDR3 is TGCGCCAGCAGCCAAGCCGGTAGCGGGAACAATGAGCAGTTCTTC.

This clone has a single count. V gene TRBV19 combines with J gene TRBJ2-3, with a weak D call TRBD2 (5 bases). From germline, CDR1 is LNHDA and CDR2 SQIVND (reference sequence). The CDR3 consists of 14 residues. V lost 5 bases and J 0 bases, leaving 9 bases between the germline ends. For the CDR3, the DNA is TGTGCCAGTAGTTCAGACTATAGCACAGATACGCAGTATTTT. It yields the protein CASSSDYSTDTQYF. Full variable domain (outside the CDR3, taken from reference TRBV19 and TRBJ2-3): DGGITQSPKYLFRKEGQNVTLSCEQNLNHDAMYWYRQDPGQGLRLIYYSQIVNDFQKGDIAEGYSVSREKKESFPLTVTSAQKNPTAFYLCASSSDYSTDTQYFGPGTRLTVL.

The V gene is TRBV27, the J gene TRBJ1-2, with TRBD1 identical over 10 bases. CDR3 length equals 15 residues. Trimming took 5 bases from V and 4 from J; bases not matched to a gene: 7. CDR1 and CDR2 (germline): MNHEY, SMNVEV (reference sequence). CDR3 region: CASSPGTGVVYGYTF. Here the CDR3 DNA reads TGTGCCAGCAGTCCCGGGACAGGGGTTGTCTATGGCTACACCTTC.

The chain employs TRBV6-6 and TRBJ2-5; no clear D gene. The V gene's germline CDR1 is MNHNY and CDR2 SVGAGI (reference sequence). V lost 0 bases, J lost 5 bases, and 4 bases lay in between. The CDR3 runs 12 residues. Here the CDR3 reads CASSYSRETQYF. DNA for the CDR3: TGTGCCAGCAGTTACTCGCGGGAGACCCAGTACTTC.

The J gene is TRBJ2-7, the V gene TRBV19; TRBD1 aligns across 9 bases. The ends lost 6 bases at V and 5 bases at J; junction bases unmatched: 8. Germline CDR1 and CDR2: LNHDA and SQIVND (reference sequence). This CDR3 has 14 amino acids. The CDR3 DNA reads TGTGCCAGTAGACTGACAGGGGGAATCCACGAGCAGTACTTC. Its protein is CASRLTGGIHEQYF.

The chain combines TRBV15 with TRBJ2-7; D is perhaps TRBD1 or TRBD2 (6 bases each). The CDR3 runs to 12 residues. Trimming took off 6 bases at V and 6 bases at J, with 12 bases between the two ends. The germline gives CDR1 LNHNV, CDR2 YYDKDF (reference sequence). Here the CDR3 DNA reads TGTGCCACCAGGGGGGCGCGGGGCGAGCAGTACTTC. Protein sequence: CATRGARGEQYF.

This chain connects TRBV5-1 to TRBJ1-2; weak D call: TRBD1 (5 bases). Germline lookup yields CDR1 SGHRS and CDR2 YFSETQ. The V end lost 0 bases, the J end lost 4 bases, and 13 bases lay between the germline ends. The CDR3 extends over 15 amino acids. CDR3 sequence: CASSLGRDGVYGYTF. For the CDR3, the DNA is TGCGCCAGCAGCTTGGGGCGGGACGGCGTCTATGGCTACACCTTC.

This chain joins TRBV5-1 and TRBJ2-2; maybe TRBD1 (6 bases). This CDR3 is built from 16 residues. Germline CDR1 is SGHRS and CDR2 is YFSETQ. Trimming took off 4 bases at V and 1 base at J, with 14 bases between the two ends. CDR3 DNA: TGCGCCAGCAGCGTGACAGGTTTGGGGAACACCGGGGAGCTGTTTTTT. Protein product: CASSVTGLGNTGELFF.

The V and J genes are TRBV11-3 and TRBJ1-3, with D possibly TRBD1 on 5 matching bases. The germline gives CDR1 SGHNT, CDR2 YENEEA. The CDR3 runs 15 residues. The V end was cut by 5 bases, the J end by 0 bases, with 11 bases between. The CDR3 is CASSLGTASGNTIYF. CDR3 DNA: TGTGCCAGCAGCCTGGGGACTGCCTCTGGAAACACCATATATTTT.

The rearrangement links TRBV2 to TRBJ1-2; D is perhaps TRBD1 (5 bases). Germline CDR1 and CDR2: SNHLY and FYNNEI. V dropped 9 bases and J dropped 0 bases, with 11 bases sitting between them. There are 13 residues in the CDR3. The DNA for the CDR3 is TGTGCCAGTGACAGACTAGCTAACTATGGCTACACCTTC. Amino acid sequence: CASDRLANYGYTF.

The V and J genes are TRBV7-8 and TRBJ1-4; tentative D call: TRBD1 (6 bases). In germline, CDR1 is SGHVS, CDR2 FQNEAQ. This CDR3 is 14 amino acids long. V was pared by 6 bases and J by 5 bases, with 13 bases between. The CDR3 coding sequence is TGTGCCAGCAGTCGATTTAGGGGGAATGAAAAACTGTTTTTT. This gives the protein CASSRFRGNEKLFF.

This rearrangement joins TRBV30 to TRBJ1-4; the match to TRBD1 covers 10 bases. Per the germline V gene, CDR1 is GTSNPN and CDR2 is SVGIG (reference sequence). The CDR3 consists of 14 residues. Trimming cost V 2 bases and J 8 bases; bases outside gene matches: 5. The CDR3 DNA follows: TGTGCCTGGAGTACCGGGACAGGGGAGGAAAAACTGTTTTTT. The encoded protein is CAWSTGTGEEKLFF.

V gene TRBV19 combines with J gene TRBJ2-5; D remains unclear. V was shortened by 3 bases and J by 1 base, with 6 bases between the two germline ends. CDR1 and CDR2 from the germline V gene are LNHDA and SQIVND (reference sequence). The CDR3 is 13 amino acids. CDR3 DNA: TGTGCCAGTAGTATGGTGGCCCAAGAGACCCAGTACTTC. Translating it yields CASSMVAQETQYF.

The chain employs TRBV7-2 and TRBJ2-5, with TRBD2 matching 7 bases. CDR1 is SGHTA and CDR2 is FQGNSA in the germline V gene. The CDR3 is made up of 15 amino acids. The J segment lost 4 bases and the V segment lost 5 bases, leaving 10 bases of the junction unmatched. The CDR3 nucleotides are TGTGCCAGCAGCCCCCCCCCGGGAGGTCGAGAGACCCAGTACTTC. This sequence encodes CASSPPPGGRETQYF.